Here is one TCR beta chain with its context. The sample comes from a study of blood T cell repertoires in COVID-19. Study context: T cells, B-cell-depleted T cells, or PBMCs provided the cDNA or gDNA that served as material.

CDR1 and CDR2 (germline): MNHEY, SVGAGI. With 8 bases removed from V and 1 base from J, the gap between germline ends came to 9 bases. The CDR3 spans 13 residues. Patients in Seattle were enrolled during active infection, then followed longitudinally. Source study methods: Counts of nucleated cells, estimated from reference gene primer amplification, were obtained. Sequencing used immunoSEQ multiplex PCR; TCRdb keeps in-frame clones, though not all of them. V and J calls and clone size are those listed in that table; D and trimming were worked out from the DNA. Among 170,000 or so clones listed, approximately 90% were seen once.

Sequenced sample: peripheral blood. This chain connects TRBV6-5 to TRBJ1-3; no reliable D call. The sequence was collected from a woman between 65 and 79 years old with COVID-19, enrolled during active disease. The CDR3 DNA is TGTGCCAGCCTACCTAGTTCTGGAAACACCATATATTTT. Its translation is CASLPSSGNTIYF.